The subject of this entry is one T cell receptor (beta chain). Original data processing: Amplification of reference gene primers provided the estimated nucleated cell counts. Method: immunoSEQ multiplex PCR; TCRdb's copy keeps in-frame clones and lacks some. From that table come the V and J calls and clone size; the DNA was used to work out D and trimming. The top ten clones hold approximately 5% of a sample with tens of thousands of clones, 89% of them seen once. Germline V gene data show CDR1 as LGHDT and CDR2 as YNNKEL (reference sequence). The CDR3 loop spans 14 amino acids. V gave up 4 bases and J gave up 2 bases; unmatched junction bases: 2. This record belongs to a study of blood T cell repertoires in COVID-19. Turning to the study itself: The cDNA or gDNA used as material had been derived from T cells, B-cell-depleted T cells, or PBMCs.

The rearrangement uses TRBV3-1 (or the pseudogene TRBV3-2) and TRBJ2-3, with 8 bases identical to TRBD2. The TCR sequence derives from a woman aged 45-60 years with active COVID-19. Sequencing input: peripheral blood. The CDR3 DNA sequence: TGTGCCAGCAGCCTTGGACTAGCCACAGATACGCAGTATTTT. This translates into CASSLGLATDTQYF.